Listed below are T cell receptor beta chains from one sample, sequenced in a study of cytomegalovirus exposure and HLA in healthy donors. The data were produced by immunoSEQ multiplex PCR, yet TCRdb's version contains in-frame clones alone and is incomplete. The repertoire consists of about 110,000 clones, with 12% occurring once and the leading ten covering about 16%. Sequenced sample: PBMCs. Every receptor here comes from a man in his forties in good health and CMV-seropositive. The CDR3 runs from the conserved cysteine through the conserved F or W. A D gene is named only where the DNA matches it firmly. Some rows have no size entry. The others give once, few or many, or a class for an expanded clone.

>NA|TRBJ2-5|NA|TRBV9
CASSPGKDSQETQYF
TGTGCCAGCAGCCCCGGTAAGGACAGTCAAGAGACCCAGTACTTC
>TRBD2|TRBJ2-1|NA|TRBV2
CASSETASGNNEQFF
TGTGCCAGCAGTGAAACGGCTAGCGGGAACAATGAGCAGTTCTTC
>TRBD1|TRBJ1-1|few|TRBV4-1
CASSQASQGMNTEAFF
TGCGCCAGCAGCCAAGCCTCACAGGGGATGAACACTGAAGCTTTCTTT
>NA|TRBJ1-1|few|TRBV7-8
CASSLAEVLTEEAFF
TGTGCCAGCAGCTTAGCGGAGGTACTAACTGAGGAAGCTTTCTTT
>NA|TRBJ1-3|NA|TRBV7-8
CASSERTATSGNTIYF
TGTGCCAGCAGCGAAAGGACAGCGACCTCTGGAAACACCATATATTTT
>TRBD1|TRBJ2-7|NA|TRBV27
CASSFGTGAEQYF
TGTGCCAGCAGTTTCGGGACAGGGGCCGAGCAGTACTTC
>NA|TRBJ2-7|NA|TRBV5-1
CASSLAVRSSYEQYF
TGCGCCAGCAGCTTGGCCGTACGTAGCTCCTACGAGCAGTACTTC
>TRBD2|TRBJ2-6|few|TRBV4-3
CASTSGLAAGANVLTF
TGCGCCAGCACCTCGGGACTAGCGGCTGGGGCCAACGTCCTGACTTTC
>TRBD1|TRBJ2-7|NA|TRBV12-5
CASGSGTGPIGLEQYF
TGTGCTAGTGGTTCCGGGACAGGGCCCATAGGGCTCGAGCAGTACTTC
>NA|TRBJ2-1|NA|TRBV11-3
CASSSVRGSREQFF
TGTGCCAGCAGCTCAGTCCGGGGATCCCGAGAGCAGTTCTTC
>NA|TRBJ2-2|few|TRBV19
CASSIGPTGLGGHNLPNTGELFF
TGTGCCAGTAGTATAGGGCCGACAGGTCTGGGGGGGCACAATTTACCCAACACCGGGGAGCTGTTTTTT
>TRBD1|TRBJ1-2|NA|TRBV4-3
CASSLRGRTNYGYTF
TGCGCCAGCAGCCTCAGGGGGCGGACTAACTATGGCTACACCTTC
>NA|TRBJ2-6|NA|TRBV7-8
CASSFSKVGAGANVLTF
TGTGCCAGCAGCTTTAGTAAAGTGGGAGCTGGGGCCAACGTCCTGACTTTC
>TRBD1|TRBJ2-7|NA|TRBV2
CASSEVQGLYEQYF
TGTGCCAGCAGTGAGGTACAGGGGTTGTACGAGCAGTACTTC
>NA|TRBJ1-1|NA|TRBV18
CASSSGVTEAFF
TGTGCCAGCTCATCAGGGGTCACTGAAGCTTTCTTT